This T cell receptor beta chain derives from a study of cytomegalovirus exposure and HLA in healthy donors. The overall study: A prior study identified 117 million unique TCR beta sequences from 150 million to 200 million T cells.

The PCR ran on 60 Vbeta and 13 Jbeta primers. Original processing notes: A later analysis counted 70 million to 85 million unique TCR beta chains, some 11 million shared. Measured with immunoSEQ multiplex PCR; TCRdb has only the in-frame clones, and not every one. V and J calls and clone size come straight from that table; D and trimming were deduced from the DNA. The table lists over 150,000 clones, over 70% of them singletons. The CDR3 consists of 14 residues. Germline CDR1 and CDR2: SGHAT and FQDESV (reference sequence). The V gene lost 5 bases and the J gene lost 2 bases, with 11 bases spanning the gap. This clone appeared once. The antigen remains unidentified. Study results and limitations: In a later analysis, parvovirus B19, influenza, CMV and Epstein-Barr virus appeared linked to several top co-occurrence clusters. According to reports, the classifier identified cytomegalovirus status with high specificity and sensitivity.

The rearrangement links TRBV11-1 to TRBJ2-3, with D unresolved. The specimen sequenced was PBMCs. This receptor was obtained from a woman in her thirties in good health and CMV-seropositive. The CDR3 here is CASSPQLFTDTQYF. The CDR3 DNA sequence: TGTGCCAGCAGCCCGCAGTTGTTCACAGATACGCAGTATTTT.